Listed below are T cell receptor beta chains from one sample, sequenced in a study of blood T cell repertoires in COVID-19. The data were produced by immunoSEQ multiplex PCR, yet TCRdb's version contains in-frame clones alone and is incomplete. Here the sample spans about 80,000 clones, 85% being singletons. Sequenced sample: peripheral blood. These receptors were taken from a man at least 80 years old with active or convalescent COVID-19. CDR3s include the opening cysteine and the closing phenylalanine or tryptophan. D genes are given only for firm matches. Expanded clones get a size class; other rows say once, few or many, or leave the size out.

TRBV27	-	TRBJ2-2	TRBD1	CASSRRGTVNTGELFF	TGTGCCAGCAGTCGCCGTGGGACAGTGAACACCGGGGAGCTGTTTTTT
TRBV5-1	once	TRBJ2-6	-	CASSFGQFTGANVLTF	TGCGCCAGCAGCTTTGGACAGTTTACGGGGGCCAACGTCCTGACTTTC
TRBV9	-	TRBJ2-1	-	CASSHGLPDFNEQFF	TGTGCCAGCAGCCACGGCCTCCCGGACTTCAATGAGCAGTTCTTC
TRBV30	-	TRBJ2-2	-	CAWSVDSPLNGGNTGELFF	TGTGCCTGGAGTGTAGATAGTCCCCTTAACGGGGGGAACACCGGGGAGCTGTTTTTT
TRBV7-9	-	TRBJ2-1	-	CATRQGAGYQEQFF	TGTGCCACACGACAGGGTGCGGGGTATCAAGAGCAGTTCTTC
TRBV24-1	-	TRBJ1-5	-	CATSDTGKPQHF	TGTGCCACCAGTGATACGGGGAAGCCCCAGCATTTT
TRBV11-2	-	TRBJ1-2	-	CASSRLSSGVDGYTF	TGTGCCAGCAGCCGATTAAGTTCGGGGGTTGATGGCTACACCTTC
TRBV5-1	-	TRBJ2-6	-	CASSPPKNSGANVLTF	TGCGCCAGCAGCCCGCCTAAAAACTCTGGGGCCAACGTCCTGACTTTC
TRBV14	-	TRBJ1-2	-	CASSVRQAGPYGYTF	TGTGCCAGCAGCGTACGACAGGCCGGGCCCTATGGCTACACCTTC
TRBV7-9	-	TRBJ1-2	TRBD1	CASSSGTGIYGYTF	TGTGCCAGCAGCTCCGGGACAGGGATCTATGGCTACACCTTC
TRBV27	few	TRBJ2-3	TRBD2	CASSFLAGGTGADTQYF	TGTGCCAGCAGTTTTCTAGCGGGGGGCACGGGGGCAGATACGCAGTATTTT
TRBV24-1	-	TRBJ2-5	-	CATSDSKDSPQETQYF	TGTGCCACCAGTGATTCCAAGGACAGCCCACAAGAGACCCAGTACTTC
TRBV28	-	TRBJ2-5	TRBD1	CASSPQGASKETQYF	TGTGCCAGCAGTCCCCAGGGGGCATCAAAAGAGACCCAGTACTTC
TRBV5-4	-	TRBJ2-6	TRBD1	CASSLGGTAVSGANVLTF	TGTGCCAGCAGCTTGGGTGGGACAGCGGTCTCTGGGGCCAACGTCCTGACTTTC
TRBV29-1	-	TRBJ1-1	-	CSVGGALNTEAFF	TGCAGCGTAGGAGGGGCCCTGAACACTGAAGCTTTCTTT
TRBV19	-	TRBJ1-5	-	CASSIWTRGGSQPQHF	TGTGCCAGTAGTATATGGACGAGGGGAGGGAGTCAGCCCCAGCATTTT
TRBV5-4	-	TRBJ1-6	-	CASSFGGSSYNSPLHF	TGTGCCAGCAGCTTCGGAGGGAGCTCCTATAATTCACCCCTCCACTTT